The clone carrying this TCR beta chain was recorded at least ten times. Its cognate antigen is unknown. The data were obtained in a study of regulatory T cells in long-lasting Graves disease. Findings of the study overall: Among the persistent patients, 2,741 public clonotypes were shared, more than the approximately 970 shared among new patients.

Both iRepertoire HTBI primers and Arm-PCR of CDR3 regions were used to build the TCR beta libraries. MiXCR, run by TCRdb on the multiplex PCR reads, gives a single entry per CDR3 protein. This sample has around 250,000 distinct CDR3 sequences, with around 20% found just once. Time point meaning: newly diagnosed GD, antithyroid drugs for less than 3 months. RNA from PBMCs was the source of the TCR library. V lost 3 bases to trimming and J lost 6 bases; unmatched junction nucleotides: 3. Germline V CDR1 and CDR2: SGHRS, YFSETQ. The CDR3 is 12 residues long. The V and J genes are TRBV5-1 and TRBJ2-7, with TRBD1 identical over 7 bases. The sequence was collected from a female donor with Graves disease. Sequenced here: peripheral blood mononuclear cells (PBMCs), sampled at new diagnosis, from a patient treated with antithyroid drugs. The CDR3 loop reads CASSSTGTEQYF. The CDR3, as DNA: TGCGCCAGCAGCTCGACAGGGACCGAGCAGTACTTC.